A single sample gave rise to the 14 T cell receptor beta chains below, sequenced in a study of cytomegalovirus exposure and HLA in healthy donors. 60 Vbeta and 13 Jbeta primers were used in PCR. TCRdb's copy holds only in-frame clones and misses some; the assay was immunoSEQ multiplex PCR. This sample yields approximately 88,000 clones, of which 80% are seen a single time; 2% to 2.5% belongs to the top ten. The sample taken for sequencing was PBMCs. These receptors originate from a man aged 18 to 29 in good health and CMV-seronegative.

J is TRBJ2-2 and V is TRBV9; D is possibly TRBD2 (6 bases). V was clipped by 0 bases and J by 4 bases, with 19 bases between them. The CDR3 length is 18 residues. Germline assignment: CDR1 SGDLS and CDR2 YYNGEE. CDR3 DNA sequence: TGTGCCAGCAGCGTAGTGGCAGGTTTAGCCGGGAGCACCGGGGAGCTGTTTTTT. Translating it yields CASSVVAGLAGSTGELFF.

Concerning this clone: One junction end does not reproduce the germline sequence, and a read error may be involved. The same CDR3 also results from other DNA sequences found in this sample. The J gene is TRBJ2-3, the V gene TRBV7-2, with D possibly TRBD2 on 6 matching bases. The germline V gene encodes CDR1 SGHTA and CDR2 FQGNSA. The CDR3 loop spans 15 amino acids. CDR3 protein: CASSLNSGEADTQYF. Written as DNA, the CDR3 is TGCGCCAGCAGCTTAAATTCGGGGGAGGCAGATACGCAGTATTTT. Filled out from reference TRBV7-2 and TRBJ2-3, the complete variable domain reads GAGVSQSPSNKVTEKGKDVELRCDPISGHTALYWYRQSLGQGLEFLIYFQGNSAPDKSGLPSDRFSAERTGGSVSTLTIQRTQQEDSAVYLCASSLNSGEADTQYFGPGTRLTVL.

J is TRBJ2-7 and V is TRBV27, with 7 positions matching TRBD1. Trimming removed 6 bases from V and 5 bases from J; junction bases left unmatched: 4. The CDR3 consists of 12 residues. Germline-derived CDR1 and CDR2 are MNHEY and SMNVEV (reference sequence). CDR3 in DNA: TGTGCCAGCAGCGTTACAGGGGACGAGCAGTACTTC. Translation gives CASSVTGDEQYF.

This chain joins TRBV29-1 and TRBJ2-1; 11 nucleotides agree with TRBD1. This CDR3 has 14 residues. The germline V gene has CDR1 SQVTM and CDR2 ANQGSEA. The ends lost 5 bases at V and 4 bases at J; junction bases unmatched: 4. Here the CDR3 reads CSVRGTGGYNEQFF. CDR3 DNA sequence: TGCAGCGTTCGTGGGACAGGGGGGTACAATGAGCAGTTCTTC.

The CDR3 protein is CASNPGVLNNEQFF. The DNA for the CDR3 is TGTGCCAGCAACCCGGGGGTATTAAACAATGAGCAGTTCTTC. This sequence joins TRBV27 and TRBJ2-1; TRBD2 is a possible D gene (6 bases). The germline gives CDR1 MNHEY, CDR2 SMNVEV (reference sequence). V lost 7 bases and J lost 5, with 15 bases in between. This CDR3 spans 14 amino acids.

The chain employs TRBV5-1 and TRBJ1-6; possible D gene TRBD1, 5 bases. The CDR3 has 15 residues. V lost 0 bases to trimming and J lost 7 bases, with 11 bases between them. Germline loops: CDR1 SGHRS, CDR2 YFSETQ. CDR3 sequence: CASSLDLGANSPLHF. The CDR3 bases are TGCGCCAGCAGCTTGGATCTAGGGGCAAATTCACCCCTCCACTTT.

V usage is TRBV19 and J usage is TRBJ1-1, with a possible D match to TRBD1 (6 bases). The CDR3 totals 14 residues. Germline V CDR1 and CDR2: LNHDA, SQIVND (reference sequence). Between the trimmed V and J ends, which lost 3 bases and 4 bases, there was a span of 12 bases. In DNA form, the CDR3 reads TGTGCCAGTAGTATCTCCGGGGGGCGCACTGAAGCTTTCTTT. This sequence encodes CASSISGGRTEAFF.

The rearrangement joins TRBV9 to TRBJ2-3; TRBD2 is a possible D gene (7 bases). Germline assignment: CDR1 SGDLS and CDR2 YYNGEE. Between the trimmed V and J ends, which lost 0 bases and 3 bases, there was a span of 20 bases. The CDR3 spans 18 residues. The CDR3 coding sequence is TGTGCCAGCAGCGTAGAACGAAATGGGGGGGCTTCTACAGATACGCAGTATTTT. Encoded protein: CASSVERNGGASTDTQYF.

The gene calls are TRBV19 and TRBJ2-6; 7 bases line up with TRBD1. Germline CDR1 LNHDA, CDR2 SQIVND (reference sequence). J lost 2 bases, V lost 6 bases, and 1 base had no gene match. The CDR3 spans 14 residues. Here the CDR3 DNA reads TGTGCCAGTAGAACAGGGGCTGGGGCCAACGTCCTGACTTTC. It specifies CASRTGAGANVLTF.

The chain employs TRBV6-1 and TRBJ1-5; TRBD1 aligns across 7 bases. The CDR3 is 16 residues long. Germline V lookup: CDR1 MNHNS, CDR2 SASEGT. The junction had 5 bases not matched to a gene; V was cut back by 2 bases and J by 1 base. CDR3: CASSEIGTVSNQPQHF. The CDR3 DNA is TGTGCCAGCAGTGAAATCGGGACAGTGAGCAATCAGCCCCAGCATTTT.

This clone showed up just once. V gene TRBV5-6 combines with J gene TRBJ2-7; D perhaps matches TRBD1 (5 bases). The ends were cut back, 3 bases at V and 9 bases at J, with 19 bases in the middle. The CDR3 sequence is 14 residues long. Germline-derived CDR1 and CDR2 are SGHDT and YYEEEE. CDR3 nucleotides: TGTGCCAGCAGCTACAGTTGGGGCCCCAGAGGGCAGTACTTC. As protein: CASSYSWGPRGQYF.

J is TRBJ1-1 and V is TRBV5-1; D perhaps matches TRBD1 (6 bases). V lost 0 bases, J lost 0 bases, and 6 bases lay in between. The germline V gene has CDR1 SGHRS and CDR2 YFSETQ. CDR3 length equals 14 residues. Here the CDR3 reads CASSLGQVNTEAFF. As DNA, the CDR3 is TGCGCCAGCAGCTTGGGACAGGTGAACACTGAAGCTTTCTTT.

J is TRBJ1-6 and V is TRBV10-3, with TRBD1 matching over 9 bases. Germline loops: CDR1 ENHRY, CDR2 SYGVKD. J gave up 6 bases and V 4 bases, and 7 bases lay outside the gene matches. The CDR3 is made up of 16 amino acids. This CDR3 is CAISAVTGGTNSPLHF. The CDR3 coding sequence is TGTGCCATCAGTGCGGTGACAGGGGGTACTAATTCACCCCTCCACTTT.

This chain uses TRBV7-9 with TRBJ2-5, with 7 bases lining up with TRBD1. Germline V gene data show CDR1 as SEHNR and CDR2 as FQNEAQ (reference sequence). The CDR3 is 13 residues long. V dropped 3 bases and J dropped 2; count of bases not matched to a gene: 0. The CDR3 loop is CASSLGQQETQYF. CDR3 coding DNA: TGTGCCAGCAGCTTGGGACAGCAAGAGACCCAGTACTTC.